A single T cell receptor (beta chain) is shown here with its context. The junction differs from germline at one of its ends, possibly a read error. The data were taken from a study of blood T cell repertoires in COVID-19. During active infection, Seattle patients enrolled and were then monitored through disease. Germline V lookup: CDR1 SEHNR, CDR2 FQNEAQ (reference sequence). This CDR3 contains 16 residues. Original processing methods: Estimation of nucleated cell counts was performed using reference gene primer amplification. Measured with immunoSEQ multiplex PCR; TCRdb has only the in-frame clones, and not every one. That table supplies the V and J calls and clone size; D and trimming were determined from the DNA. This table has 150,000 to 200,000 clones, 90% to 95% appearing once.

This chain connects TRBV7-9 to TRBJ1-2; the match to TRBD1 covers 12 bases. The sequencing input was peripheral blood. This receptor was obtained from an older woman with COVID-19, enrolled during active disease. CDR3: CASSSTLRGTGGSGAF. The DNA for the CDR3 is TGTGCCAGCAGCTCTACCCTGAGAGGGACAGGGGGCTCAGGGGCCTTC.